This entry describes one TCR beta chain. This entry comes from a study of blood T cell repertoires in COVID-19. The wider study: Acute and convalescent COVID-19 samples came from the United States, Italy and Spain. The analysed material was cDNA or gDNA that came from T cells, B-cell-depleted T cells, or PBMCs.

The ends were cut back, 5 bases at V and 5 bases at J, with 9 bases in the middle. The CDR3 has 12 amino acids. Germline CDR1 reads SNHLY; CDR2 reads FYNNEI. Authors' processing steps: The assay estimated nucleated cells by amplifying reference gene primers. Measured with immunoSEQ multiplex PCR; TCRdb has only the in-frame clones, and not every one. V, J and clone size derive from that table, while D and trimming were established from the DNA sequence. The repertoire consists of over 200,000 clones, with about 90% occurring once and the leading ten covering about 1.3%. The sample comprised peripheral blood. The sequence was collected from a young man with acute or convalescent COVID-19. The chain links TRBV2 to TRBJ1-1, with D possibly being TRBD1 (6 bases). The CDR3 region has the DNA TGTGCCAGCAGTTTACAGGGAACTGAAGCTTTCTTT. The encoded protein is CASSLQGTEAFF. The whole variable domain, filled in from reference TRBV2 and TRBJ1-1, reads EPEVTQTPSHQVTQMGQEVILRCVPISNHLYFYWYRQILGQKVEFLVSFYNNEISEKSEIFDDQFSVERPDGSNFTLKIRSTKLEDSAMYFCASSLQGTEAFFGQGTRLTVV.